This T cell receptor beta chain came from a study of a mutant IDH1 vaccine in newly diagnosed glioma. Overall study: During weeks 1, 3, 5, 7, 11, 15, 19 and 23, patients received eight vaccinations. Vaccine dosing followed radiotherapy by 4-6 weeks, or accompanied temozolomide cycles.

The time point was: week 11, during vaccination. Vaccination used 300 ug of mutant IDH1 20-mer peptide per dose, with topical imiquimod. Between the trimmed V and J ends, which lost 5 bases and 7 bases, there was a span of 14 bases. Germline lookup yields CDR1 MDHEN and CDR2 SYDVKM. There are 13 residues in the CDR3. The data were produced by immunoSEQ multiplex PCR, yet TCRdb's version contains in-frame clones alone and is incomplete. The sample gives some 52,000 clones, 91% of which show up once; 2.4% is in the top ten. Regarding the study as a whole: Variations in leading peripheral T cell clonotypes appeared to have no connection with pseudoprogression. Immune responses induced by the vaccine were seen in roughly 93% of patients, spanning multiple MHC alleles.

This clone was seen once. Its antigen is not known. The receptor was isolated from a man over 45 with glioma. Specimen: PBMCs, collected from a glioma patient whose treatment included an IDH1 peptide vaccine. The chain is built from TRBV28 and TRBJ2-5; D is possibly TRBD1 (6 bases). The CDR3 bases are TGTGCCAGCAGTCGACAGGCGGTGGGGACCCAGTACTTC. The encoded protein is CASSRQAVGTQYF.